Listed here is a single TCR beta chain. Its antigen is undetermined. Some clones are missing from TCRdb's copy, which holds only in-frame ones; the method was immunoSEQ multiplex PCR. This table has tens of thousands of clones, about 85% appearing once. This CDR3 region has 13 residues. With 5 bases removed from V and 6 bases from J, the gap between germline ends came to 12 bases. Germline V gene data show CDR1 as SGHTA and CDR2 as FQGNSA. This specimen belongs to a study of T cells in narcolepsy. Study in general: Donors had narcolepsy type 1 or type 2, or were healthy controls.

Points from the study as a whole: Comparing one patient's CSF and blood CD4+ clonotypes highlighted HCRT- and TRIB2-specific autoreactive clonotypes. Healthy controls reportedly lacked the autoreactive clonotypes serially found in patients' blood. In some patient and control memory CD4+ samples, autoreactive clones were absent.

The sequence was obtained from a human donor with narcolepsy. The rearrangement joins TRBV7-2 to TRBJ2-3; D remains ambiguous. Sequenced input: CD45RA- memory CD4+ T cells from PBMCs. The CDR3 spells CASSPERLDTQYF. The CDR3 DNA reads as TGTGCCAGCAGCCCCGAGCGCCTTGATACGCAGTATTTT.